The count of the clone carrying this T cell receptor beta chain is one. Antigen specificity is unknown. This entry comes from a study of blood T cells in healthy people across ages. V shed 3 bases and J shed 14 bases, with 17 bases lying between them. The CDR3 has 14 residues. Points from the study as a whole: Possibly confounding the expanded clonotype changes was the fact that donor CMV status was unknown. Strong correlation was found linking TCR beta diversity to naive T cell percentage. The study regarded diversity estimates from one million T cells as underestimates.

A J-beta primer mix and a sample-barcoded 5' primer were used in a second PCR of about 7 to 12 cycles. Each of the cDNA molecules was tagged by a template-switch adaptor with 12 random nucleotides. TCRdb used MiXCR to reprocess the 5' RACE reads, holding one entry per CDR3 protein. Of about 780,000 distinct CDR3 sequences listed, more than 35% are singletons. This TCR came from a man older than 75 in good health. Sequencing input: blood. The chain joins TRBV12-3 or TRBV12-4 to TRBJ1-6; D may be TRBD1 (5 bases). The CDR3 DNA reads as TGTGCCAGCAGTTTGAGGTGGGGACGAAAAGCCCTCCACTTT. Encoded protein: CASSLRWGRKALHF.